This entry concerns a single T cell receptor (beta chain). Antigen unknown. The libraries were made with immunoSEQ v3.0 at survey level. TCRdb's table, derived via immunoSEQ multiplex PCR, lists solely in-frame clones and lacks some. The profile shows more than 20,000 clones, roughly four fifths of them singletons. This sample was taken from a study of long-term antiretroviral therapy in people with HIV. Study findings and constraints: Repertoire dominance by clones expanded before ART was seen at all time points. Although diversity increased after ART, it remained lower than in transplant donor controls.

The V gene's germline CDR1 is SGHAT and CDR2 FQNNGV. This CDR3 has 15 amino acids. Trimming shortened V by 3 bases and J by 1 base, and 12 bases separated the two germline ends. The material was unsorted PBMCs, obtained 0.5 years before starting antiretroviral therapy. The chain employs TRBV11-2 and TRBJ1-1; tentatively, D is TRBD1 (5 bases). The sequence came from a man in his forties with HIV. The DNA for the CDR3 is TGTGCCAGCAGCTTTAGCCGGGGCGGGAACACTGAAGCTTTCTTT. Residues: CASSFSRGGNTEAFF.